A single sample gave rise to the 4 T cell receptor beta chains below, sequenced in a study of cytomegalovirus exposure and HLA in healthy donors. PCR employed 60 Vbeta and 13 Jbeta primers. Assay: immunoSEQ multiplex PCR; the TCRdb copy retains only in-frame clones and omits some. The data hold 150,000 or so clones, with around 68% observed a single time. Sequenced input: PBMCs. These receptors all stem from a girl aged 5-17 years in good health and CMV-seronegative.

CDR3 protein: CASSARGTYEQYF. The CDR3 DNA is TGTGCCAGCAGTGCCCGCGGAACCTACGAGCAGTACTTC. V usage is TRBV6-1 and J usage is TRBJ2-7; no clear D gene. Germline CDR1 is MNHNS and CDR2 is SASEGT. Deletions cut 4 bases from V and 2 bases from J, with 9 bases between. CDR3 length: 13 amino acids.

The chain is built from TRBV10-1 and TRBJ2-2; 11 bases are a match to TRBD2. This CDR3 spans 14 amino acids. J lost 7 bases, V lost 6 bases, and 4 bases had no gene match. In germline, CDR1 is WNHNN, CDR2 SYGVQD (reference sequence). The chain's CDR3 is CASRASGGSGELFF. Here the CDR3 DNA reads TGCGCCAGCAGAGCTAGCGGGGGGAGCGGGGAGCTGTTTTTT.

The chain links TRBV29-1 to TRBJ1-3; no reliable D call. Germline loops: CDR1 SQVTM, CDR2 ANQGSEA. With 0 bases removed from V and 4 bases from J, the gap between germline ends came to 10 bases. The CDR3 extends over 14 amino acids. CDR3 residues: CSVEDRGEGNTIYF. Here the CDR3 DNA reads TGCAGCGTTGAAGATCGAGGCGAAGGAAACACCATATATTTT.

The V call is TRBV2, the J call TRBJ1-2; no clear D. The V end was cut by 5 bases, the J end by 7 bases, with 14 bases between. The CDR3 runs 13 residues. Germline values: CDR1 SNHLY, CDR2 FYNNEI. CDR3 in amino acids: CASSQRRVGGYTF. The CDR3 bases are TGTGCCAGCAGTCAAAGGAGGGTGGGTGGCTACACCTTC.